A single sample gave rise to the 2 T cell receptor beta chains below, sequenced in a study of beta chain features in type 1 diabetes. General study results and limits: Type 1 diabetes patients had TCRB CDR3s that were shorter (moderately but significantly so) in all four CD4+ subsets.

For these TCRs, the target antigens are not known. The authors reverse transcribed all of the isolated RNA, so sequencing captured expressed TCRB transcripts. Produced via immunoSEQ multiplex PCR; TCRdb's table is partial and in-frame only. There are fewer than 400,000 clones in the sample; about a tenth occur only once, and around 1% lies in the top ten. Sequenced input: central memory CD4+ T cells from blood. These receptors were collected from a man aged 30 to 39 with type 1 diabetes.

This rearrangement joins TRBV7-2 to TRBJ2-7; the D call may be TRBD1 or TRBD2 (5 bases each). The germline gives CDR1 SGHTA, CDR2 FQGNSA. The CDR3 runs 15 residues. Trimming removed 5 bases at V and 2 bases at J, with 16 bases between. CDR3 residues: CASSQGTNGPYEQYF. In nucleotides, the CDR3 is TGTGCCAGCAGCCAAGGGACGAACGGTCCCTACGAGCAGTACTTC.

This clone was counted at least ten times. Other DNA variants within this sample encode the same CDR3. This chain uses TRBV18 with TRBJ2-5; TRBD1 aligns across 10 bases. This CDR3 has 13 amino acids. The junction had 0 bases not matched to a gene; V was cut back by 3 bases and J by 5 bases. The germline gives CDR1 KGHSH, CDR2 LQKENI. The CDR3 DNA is TGTGCCAGCTCACCGGGACAGGGGGAGACCCAGTACTTC. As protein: CASSPGQGETQYF.